This T cell receptor beta chain appears in the sequencing data of a study of T cell responses to AZD1222 COVID-19 vaccine. The V segment lost 3 bases and the J segment 6 bases; nucleotides outside the gene matches: 8. This CDR3 has 14 amino acids. Germline CDR1 and CDR2: KGHSH and LQKENI. The repertoire was sequenced with immunoSEQ multiplex PCR; TCRdb's copy has only in-frame clones and lacks some. The sample holds roughly 120,000 clones; 88% are singletons and the top ten take 4.5% to 6%. The sequences come from peripheral blood, collected on day 0 of AZD1222 vaccination. This TCR was recovered from an adult in good health. The chain combines TRBV18 with TRBJ2-7, with 7 positions matching TRBD1. CDR3 nucleotides: TGTGCCAGCTCACCGACAGGGAATTCGGGCGAGCAGTACTTC. Amino acids: CASSPTGNSGEQYF.